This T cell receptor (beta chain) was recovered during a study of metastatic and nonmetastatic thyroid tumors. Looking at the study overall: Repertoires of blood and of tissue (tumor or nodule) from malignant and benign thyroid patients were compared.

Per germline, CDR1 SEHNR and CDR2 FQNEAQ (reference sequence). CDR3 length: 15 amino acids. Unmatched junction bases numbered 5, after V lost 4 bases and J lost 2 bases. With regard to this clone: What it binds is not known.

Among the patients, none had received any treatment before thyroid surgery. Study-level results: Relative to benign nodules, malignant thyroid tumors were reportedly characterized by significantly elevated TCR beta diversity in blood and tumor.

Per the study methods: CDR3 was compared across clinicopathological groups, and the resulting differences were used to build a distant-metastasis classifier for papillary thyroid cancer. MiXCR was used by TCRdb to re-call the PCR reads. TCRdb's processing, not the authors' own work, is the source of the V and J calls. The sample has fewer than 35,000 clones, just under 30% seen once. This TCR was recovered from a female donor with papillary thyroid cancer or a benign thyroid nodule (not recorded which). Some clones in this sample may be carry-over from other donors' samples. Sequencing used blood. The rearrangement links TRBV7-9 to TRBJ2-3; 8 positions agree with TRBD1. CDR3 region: CASSSGTGVTDTQYF. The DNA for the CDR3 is TGTGCCAGCAGCTCCGGGACAGGCGTCACAGATACGCAGTATTTT.